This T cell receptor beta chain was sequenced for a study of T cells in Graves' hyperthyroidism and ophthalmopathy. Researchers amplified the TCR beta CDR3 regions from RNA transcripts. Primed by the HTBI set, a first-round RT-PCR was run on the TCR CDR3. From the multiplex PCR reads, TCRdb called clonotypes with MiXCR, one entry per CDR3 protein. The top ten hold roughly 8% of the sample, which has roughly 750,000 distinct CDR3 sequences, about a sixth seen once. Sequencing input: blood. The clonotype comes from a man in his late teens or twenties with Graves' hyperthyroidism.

The CDR3 region is CATCRVGSYNEQFF. The CDR3 coding sequence is TGTGCCACCTGCCGGGTGGGCTCTTACAATGAGCAGTTCTTC. The chain combines TRBV6-1 with TRBJ2-1; D is unclear. The V gene's germline CDR1 is MNHNS and CDR2 SASEGT. The CDR3 totals 14 residues. V lost 10 bases and J lost 4, with 17 bases in between.